This T cell receptor beta chain was identified in a study of blood T cell repertoires in COVID-19. Study at large: Samples representing acute and convalescent COVID-19 were sourced from the United States, Italy and Spain.

In the original processing: Nucleated cell number was recorded as an estimate derived from reference gene primer amplification. The repertoire was sequenced with immunoSEQ multiplex PCR; TCRdb's copy has only in-frame clones and lacks some. Clone size and V and J calls were adopted from that table, with D and trimming inferred from the DNA. The profile shows around 130,000 clones, about 88% of them singletons. Enrolment of Seattle patients took place during active infection, and they were followed longitudinally. The receptor was derived from a human donor with COVID-19, enrolled during active disease. The donor label of this sample is uncertain. Sequencing was done on a sample of peripheral blood.

This CDR3 is CASSPTSGSTETQYF. The CDR3 DNA reads TGTGCCAGCAGCCCTACTAGCGGGAGTACCGAGACCCAGTACTTC. The V gene is TRBV11-3, the J gene TRBJ2-5; 11 bases fit TRBD2. V was pared by 5 bases and J by 5 bases, with 7 bases of the junction left unmatched. Germline CDR1 SGHNT, CDR2 YENEEA. This CDR3 contains 15 residues.